These 2 T cell receptor beta chains share one sample of origin, sequenced in a study of blood T cell repertoires in COVID-19. Profiled with immunoSEQ multiplex PCR; TCRdb holds only in-frame clones, not every one. This sample has about 170,000 clones, with 70% to 85% found just once. The sequenced material came from peripheral blood. These receptors were collected from a man in his sixties who had recovered from COVID-19.

The chain is built from TRBV6-4 and TRBJ1-2; D unclear. The V gene's germline CDR1 is MRHNA and CDR2 SNTAGT. CDR3 length: 11 residues. Trimming shortened V by 6 bases and J by 8 bases, and 10 bases separated the two germline ends. This CDR3 reads CASRGGRGYTF. In DNA form, the CDR3 reads TGTGCCAGCAGGGGAGGGCGGGGCTACACCTTC.

Only one count was recorded for this clone. This rearrangement joins TRBV9 to TRBJ2-2; 7 bases line up with TRBD1. This CDR3 contains 15 residues. V dropped 4 bases and J dropped 4; count of bases not matched to a gene: 7. Germline CDR1 and CDR2: SGDLS and YYNGEE. CDR3: CASSPDRTPTGELFF. In DNA, the CDR3 is TGTGCCAGCAGCCCGGACAGGACGCCCACCGGGGAGCTGTTTTTT.